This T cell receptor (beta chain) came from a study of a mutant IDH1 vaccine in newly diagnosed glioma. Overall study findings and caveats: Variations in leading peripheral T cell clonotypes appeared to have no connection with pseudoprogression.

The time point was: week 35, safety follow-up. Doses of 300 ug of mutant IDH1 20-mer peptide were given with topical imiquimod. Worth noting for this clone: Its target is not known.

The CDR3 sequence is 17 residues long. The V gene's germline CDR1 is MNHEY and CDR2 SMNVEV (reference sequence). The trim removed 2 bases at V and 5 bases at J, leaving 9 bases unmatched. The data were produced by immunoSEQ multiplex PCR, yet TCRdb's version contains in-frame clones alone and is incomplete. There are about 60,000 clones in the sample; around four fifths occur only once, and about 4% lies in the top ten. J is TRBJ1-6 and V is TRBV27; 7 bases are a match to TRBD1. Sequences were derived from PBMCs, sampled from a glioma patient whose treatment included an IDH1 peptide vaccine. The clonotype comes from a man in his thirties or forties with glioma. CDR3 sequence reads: CASSLNAGTANNSPLHF. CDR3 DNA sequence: TGTGCCAGCAGTTTAAATGCCGGGACAGCCAATAATTCACCCCTCCACTTT.